This TCR beta chain originates from a study of CD8 T cells in ankylosing spondylitis. The V gene lost 5 bases and the J gene lost 4 bases, with 19 bases spanning the gap. Germline V CDR1 and CDR2: SGHTA, FQGNSA. This CDR3 region has 16 residues. General study findings and limits: Past research had described some motif variants in reactive arthritis synovial fluid and blood. One TCR beta motif, made up of 7 or 8 highly homologous variants, appeared characteristic of ankylosing spondylitis blood.

With molecular barcodes, quantitative 5'-RACE was used to make the TCR beta libraries. TCRdb used MiXCR to reprocess the 5' RACE reads, holding one entry per CDR3 protein. The repertoire holds 200,000 to 250,000 distinct CDR3 sequences, around 16% seen once, with about 39% in the top ten. On this clonotype: Its antigen is unidentified.

The source material was blood, either unsorted or a sorted T cell fraction (not recorded which). The rearrangement joins TRBV7-2 to TRBJ2-3; a possible D gene is TRBD2 (7 bases). The sequence was collected from a male donor with ankylosing spondylitis. The CDR3 sequence is CASSPLGGAGADTQYF. In nucleotides, the CDR3 is TGTGCCAGCAGCCCTCTGGGGGGCGCGGGAGCAGATACGCAGTATTTT.